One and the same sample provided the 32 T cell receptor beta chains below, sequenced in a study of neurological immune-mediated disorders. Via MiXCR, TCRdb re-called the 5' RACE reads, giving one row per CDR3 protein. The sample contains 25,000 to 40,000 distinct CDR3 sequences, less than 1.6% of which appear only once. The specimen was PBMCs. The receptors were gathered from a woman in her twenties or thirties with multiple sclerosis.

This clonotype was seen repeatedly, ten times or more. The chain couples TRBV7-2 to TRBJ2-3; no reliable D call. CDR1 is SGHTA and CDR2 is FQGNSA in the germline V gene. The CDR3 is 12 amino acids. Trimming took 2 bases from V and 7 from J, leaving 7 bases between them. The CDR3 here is CASSLTAYTQYF. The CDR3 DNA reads TGTGCCAGCAGCTTAACGGCTTATACGCAGTATTTT.

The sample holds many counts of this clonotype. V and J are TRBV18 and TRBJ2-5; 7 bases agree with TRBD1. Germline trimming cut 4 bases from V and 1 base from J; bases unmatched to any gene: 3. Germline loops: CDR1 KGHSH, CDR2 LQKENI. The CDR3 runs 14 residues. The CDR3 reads CASSLDRAQETQYF. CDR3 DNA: TGTGCCAGCTCACTCGACAGGGCCCAAGAGACCCAGTACTTC.

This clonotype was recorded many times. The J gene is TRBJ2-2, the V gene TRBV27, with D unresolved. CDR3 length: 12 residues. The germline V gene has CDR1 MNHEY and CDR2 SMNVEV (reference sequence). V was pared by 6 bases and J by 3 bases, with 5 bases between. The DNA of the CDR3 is TGTGCCAGCAGGGATTACACCGGGGAGCTGTTTTTT. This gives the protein CASRDYTGELFF.

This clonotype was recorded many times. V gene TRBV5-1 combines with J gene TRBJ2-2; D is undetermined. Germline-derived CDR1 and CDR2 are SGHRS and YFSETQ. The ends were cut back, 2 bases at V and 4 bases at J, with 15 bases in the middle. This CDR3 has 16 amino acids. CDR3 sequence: CASSFRASGVTGELFF. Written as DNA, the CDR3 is TGCGCCAGCAGCTTCCGCGCCTCGGGCGTCACCGGGGAGCTGTTTTTT. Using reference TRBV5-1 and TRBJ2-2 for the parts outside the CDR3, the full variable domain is KAGVTQTPRYLIKTRGQQVTLSCSPISGHRSVSWYQQTPGQGLQFLFEYFSETQRNKGNFPGRFSGRQFSNSRSEMNVSTLELGDSALYLCASSFRASGVTGELFFGEGSRLTVL.

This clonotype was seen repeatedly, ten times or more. Written as DNA, the CDR3 is TGTGCCAGCAGTCTGAGGAAGGCCGGGGAGCTGTTTTTT. The encoded protein is CASSLRKAGELFF. The V and J genes are TRBV2 and TRBJ2-2; D is undetermined. V lost 5 bases and J lost 6, with 10 bases in between. Germline loops: CDR1 SNHLY, CDR2 FYNNEI. The CDR3 is 13 amino acids.

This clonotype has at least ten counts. CDR3 loop: CSVETRFYGYTF. The DNA for the CDR3 is TGCAGCGTTGAAACCAGGTTCTATGGCTACACCTTC. The genes are TRBV29-1 and TRBJ1-2; no definite D call. This CDR3 contains 12 residues. The germline V and J ends were trimmed by 2 bases and 4 bases, with 8 bases remaining between them. Germline CDR1 SQVTM, CDR2 ANQGSEA.

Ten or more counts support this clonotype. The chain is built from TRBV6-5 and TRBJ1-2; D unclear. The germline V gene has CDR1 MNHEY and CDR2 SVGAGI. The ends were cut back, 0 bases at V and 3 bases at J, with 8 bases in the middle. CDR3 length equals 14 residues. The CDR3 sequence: CASSYSHRDYGYTF. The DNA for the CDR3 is TGTGCCAGCAGTTACTCACACAGAGACTATGGCTACACCTTC.

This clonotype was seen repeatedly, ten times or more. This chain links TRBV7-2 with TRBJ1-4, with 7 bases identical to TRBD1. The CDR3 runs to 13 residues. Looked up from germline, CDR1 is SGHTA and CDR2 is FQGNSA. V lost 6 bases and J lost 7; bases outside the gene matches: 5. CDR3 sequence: CASRVQGTEKLFF. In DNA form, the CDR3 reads TGTGCCAGCAGAGTACAGGGGACTGAAAAACTGTTTTTT.

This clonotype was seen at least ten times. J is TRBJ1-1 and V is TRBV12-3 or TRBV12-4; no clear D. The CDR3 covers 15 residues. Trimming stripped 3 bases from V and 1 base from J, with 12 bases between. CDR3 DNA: TGTGCCAGCAGTTTGCAGATTAGTTGGAACACTGAAGCTTTCTTT. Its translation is CASSLQISWNTEAFF.

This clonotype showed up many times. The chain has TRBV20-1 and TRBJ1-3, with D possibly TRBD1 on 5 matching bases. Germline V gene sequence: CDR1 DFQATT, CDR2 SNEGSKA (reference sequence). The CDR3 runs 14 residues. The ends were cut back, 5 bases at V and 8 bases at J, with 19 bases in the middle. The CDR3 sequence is CSASPGVRTDTIYF. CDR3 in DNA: TGCAGTGCTTCGCCGGGGGTCCGGACGGACACCATATATTTT.

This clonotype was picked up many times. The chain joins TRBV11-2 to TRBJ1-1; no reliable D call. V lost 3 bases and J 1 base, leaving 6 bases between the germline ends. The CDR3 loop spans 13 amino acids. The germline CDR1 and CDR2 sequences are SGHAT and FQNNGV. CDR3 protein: CASSFGRNTEAFF. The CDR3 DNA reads TGTGCCAGCAGCTTTGGCCGGAACACTGAAGCTTTCTTT.

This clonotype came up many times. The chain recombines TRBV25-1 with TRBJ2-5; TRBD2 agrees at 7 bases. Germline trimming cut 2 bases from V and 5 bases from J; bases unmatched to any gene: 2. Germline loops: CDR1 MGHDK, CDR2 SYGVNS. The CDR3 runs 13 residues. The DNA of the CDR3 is TGTGCCAGCAGTGAAATGGGAGGGGAGACCCAGTACTTC. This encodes CASSEMGGETQYF.

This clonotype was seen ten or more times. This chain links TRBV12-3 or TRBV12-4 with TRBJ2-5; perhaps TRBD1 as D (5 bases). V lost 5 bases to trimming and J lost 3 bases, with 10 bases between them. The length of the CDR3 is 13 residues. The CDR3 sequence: CASSVTVKETQYF. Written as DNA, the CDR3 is TGTGCCAGCAGTGTGACAGTGAAAGAGACCCAGTACTTC.

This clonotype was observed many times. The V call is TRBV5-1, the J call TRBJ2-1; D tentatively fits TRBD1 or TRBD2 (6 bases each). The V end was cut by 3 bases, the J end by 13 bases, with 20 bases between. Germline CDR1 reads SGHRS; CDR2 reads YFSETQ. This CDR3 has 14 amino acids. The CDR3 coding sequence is TGCGCCAGCAGCTCACAGGGAATTAGGGGGGAACAGTTCTTC. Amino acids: CASSSQGIRGEQFF.

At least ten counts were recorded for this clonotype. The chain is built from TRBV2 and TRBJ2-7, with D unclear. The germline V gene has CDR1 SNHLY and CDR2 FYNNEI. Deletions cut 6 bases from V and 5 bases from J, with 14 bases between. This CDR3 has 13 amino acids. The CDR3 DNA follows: TGTGCCAGCAGGACCAATGTGGGCGACGAGCAGTACTTC. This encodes CASRTNVGDEQYF.

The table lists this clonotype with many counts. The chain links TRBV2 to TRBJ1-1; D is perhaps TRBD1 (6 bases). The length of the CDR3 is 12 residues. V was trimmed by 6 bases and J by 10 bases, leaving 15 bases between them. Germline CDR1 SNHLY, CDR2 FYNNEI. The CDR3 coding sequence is TGTGCCAGCAGAACAGGGTTTCCGGGAGCTTTCTTT. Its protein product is CASRTGFPGAFF.

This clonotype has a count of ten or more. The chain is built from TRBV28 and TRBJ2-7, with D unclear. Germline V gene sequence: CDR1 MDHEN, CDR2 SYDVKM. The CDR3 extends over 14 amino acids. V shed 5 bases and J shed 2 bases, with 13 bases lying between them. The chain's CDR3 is CASSLLGTTYEQYF. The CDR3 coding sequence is TGTGCCAGCAGTCTCCTAGGTACGACCTACGAGCAGTACTTC.

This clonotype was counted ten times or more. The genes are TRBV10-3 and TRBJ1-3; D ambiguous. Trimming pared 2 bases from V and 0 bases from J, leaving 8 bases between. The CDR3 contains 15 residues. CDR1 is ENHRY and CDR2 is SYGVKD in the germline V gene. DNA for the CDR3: TGTGCCATCAGTGAGAGCGGGATCTCTGGAAACACCATATATTTT. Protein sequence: CAISESGISGNTIYF.

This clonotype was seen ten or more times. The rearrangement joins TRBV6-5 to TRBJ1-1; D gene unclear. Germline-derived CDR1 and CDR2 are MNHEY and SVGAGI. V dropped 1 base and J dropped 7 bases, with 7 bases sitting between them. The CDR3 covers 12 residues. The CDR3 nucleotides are TGTGCCAGCAGTTACTGGGGTGGTGAAGCTTTCTTT. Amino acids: CASSYWGGEAFF.

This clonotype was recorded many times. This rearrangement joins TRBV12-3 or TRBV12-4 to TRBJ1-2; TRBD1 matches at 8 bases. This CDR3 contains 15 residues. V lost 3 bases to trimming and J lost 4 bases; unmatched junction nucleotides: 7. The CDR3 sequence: CASSLTGTGTYGYTF. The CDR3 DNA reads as TGTGCCAGCAGTTTGACCGGGACAGGAACCTATGGCTACACCTTC.

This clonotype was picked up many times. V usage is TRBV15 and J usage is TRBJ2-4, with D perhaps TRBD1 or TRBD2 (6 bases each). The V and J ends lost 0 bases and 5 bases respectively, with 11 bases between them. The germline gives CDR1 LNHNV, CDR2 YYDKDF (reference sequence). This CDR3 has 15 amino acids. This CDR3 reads CATSRELGGQNIQYF. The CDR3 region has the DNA TGTGCCACCAGCAGAGAGCTCGGGGGCCAAAACATTCAGTACTTC. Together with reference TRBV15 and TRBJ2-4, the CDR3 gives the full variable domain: DAMVIQNPRYQVTQFGKPVTLSCSQTLNHNVMYWYQQKSSQAPKLLFHYYDKDFNNEADTPDNFQSRRPNTSFCFLDIRSPGLGDTAMYLCATSRELGGQNIQYFGAGTRLSVL.

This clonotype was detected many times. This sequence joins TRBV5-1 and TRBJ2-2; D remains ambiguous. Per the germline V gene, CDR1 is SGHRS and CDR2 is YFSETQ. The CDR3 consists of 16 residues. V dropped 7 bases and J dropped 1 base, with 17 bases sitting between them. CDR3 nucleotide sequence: TGCGCCAGCCTGTCGCCAGCGACTGAGAACACCGGGGAGCTGTTTTTT. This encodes CASLSPATENTGELFF.

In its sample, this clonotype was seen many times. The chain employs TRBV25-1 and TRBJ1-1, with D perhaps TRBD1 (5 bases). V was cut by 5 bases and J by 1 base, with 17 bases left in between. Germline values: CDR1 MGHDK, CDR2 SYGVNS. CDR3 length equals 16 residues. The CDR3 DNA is TGTGCCAGCAGTCCGCATGGGGGGGTTGGGAACACTGAAGCTTTCTTT. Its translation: CASSPHGGVGNTEAFF.

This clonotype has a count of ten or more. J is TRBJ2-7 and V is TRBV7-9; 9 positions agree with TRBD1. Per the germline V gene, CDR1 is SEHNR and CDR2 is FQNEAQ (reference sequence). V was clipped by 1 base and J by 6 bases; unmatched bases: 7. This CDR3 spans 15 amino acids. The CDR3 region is CASSLDGTGSGEQYF. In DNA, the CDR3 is TGTGCCAGCAGCTTAGATGGGACAGGGTCCGGCGAGCAGTACTTC.

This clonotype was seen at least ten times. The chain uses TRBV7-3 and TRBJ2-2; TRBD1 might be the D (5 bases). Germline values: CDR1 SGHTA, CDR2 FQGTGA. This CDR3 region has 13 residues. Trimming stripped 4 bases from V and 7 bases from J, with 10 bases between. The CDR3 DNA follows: TGTGCCAGCAGCTCACAGGATCTCGGGGAGCTGTTTTTT. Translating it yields CASSSQDLGELFF.

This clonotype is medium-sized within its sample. CDR3 loop: CASIPQGAVYGYTF. The CDR3 bases are TGTGCCAGCATCCCACAGGGGGCCGTCTATGGCTACACCTTC. The rearrangement links TRBV7-9 to TRBJ1-2; 9 bases match TRBD1. The V gene's germline CDR1 is SEHNR and CDR2 FQNEAQ (reference sequence). The CDR3 is made up of 14 amino acids. V dropped 7 bases and J dropped 4; count of bases not matched to a gene: 7.

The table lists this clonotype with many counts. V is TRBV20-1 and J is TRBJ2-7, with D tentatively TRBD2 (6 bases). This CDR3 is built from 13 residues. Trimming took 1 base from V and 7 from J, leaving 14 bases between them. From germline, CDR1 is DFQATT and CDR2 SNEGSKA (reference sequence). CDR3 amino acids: CSARVSGGPEQYF. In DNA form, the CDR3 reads TGCAGTGCTAGAGTTTCCGGGGGACCAGAGCAGTACTTC.

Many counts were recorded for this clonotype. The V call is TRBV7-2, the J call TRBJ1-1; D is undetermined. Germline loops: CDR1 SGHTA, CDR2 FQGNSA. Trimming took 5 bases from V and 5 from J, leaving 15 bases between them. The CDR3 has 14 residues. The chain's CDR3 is CASSAHIGRTEAFF. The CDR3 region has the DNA TGTGCCAGCAGCGCCCACATAGGGAGAACTGAAGCTTTCTTT.

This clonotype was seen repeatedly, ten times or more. CDR3 sequence reads: CASSGTLGETQYF. CDR3 coding DNA: TGTGCCAGCAGTGGTACCCTGGGGGAGACCCAGTACTTC. This sequence joins TRBV25-1 and TRBJ2-5; D not resolved. This CDR3 region has 13 residues. V lost 4 bases and J 5 bases, leaving 11 bases between the germline ends. Germline loops: CDR1 MGHDK, CDR2 SYGVNS.

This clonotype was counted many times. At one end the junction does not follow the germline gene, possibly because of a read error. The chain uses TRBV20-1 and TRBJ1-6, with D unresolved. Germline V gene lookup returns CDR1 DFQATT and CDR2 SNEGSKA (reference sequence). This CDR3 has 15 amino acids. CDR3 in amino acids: CSAREGSPVNSPLHF. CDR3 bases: TGCAGTGCTCGAGAGGGATCCCCGGTAAATTCACCCCTCCACTTT.

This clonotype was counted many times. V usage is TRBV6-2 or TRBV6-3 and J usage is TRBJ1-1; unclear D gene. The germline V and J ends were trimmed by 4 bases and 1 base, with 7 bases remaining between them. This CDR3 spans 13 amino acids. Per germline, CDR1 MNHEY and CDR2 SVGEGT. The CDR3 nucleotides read TGTGCCAGCAGTTCTTACCAGAACACTGAAGCTTTCTTT. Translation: CASSSYQNTEAFF.

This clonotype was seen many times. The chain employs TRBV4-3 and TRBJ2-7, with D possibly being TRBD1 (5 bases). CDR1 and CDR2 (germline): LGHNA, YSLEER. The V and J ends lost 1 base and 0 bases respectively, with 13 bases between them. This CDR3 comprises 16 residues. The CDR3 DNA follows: TGCGCCAGCAGCCAAGTCGCAGGGTCCTCCTCCTACGAGCAGTACTTC. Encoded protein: CASSQVAGSSSYEQYF.